This TCR beta chain was identified during a study of T cell responses to AZD1222 COVID-19 vaccine. Some second doses came at about 4 weeks and others at about 12 weeks; these were pooled. The CDR3 contains 13 residues. With 2 bases removed from V and 4 bases from J, the gap between germline ends came to 7 bases. Germline CDR1 SGDLS, CDR2 YYNGEE. In the case of this clone: As yet, its antigen is unknown.

The data were produced by immunoSEQ multiplex PCR, yet TCRdb's version contains in-frame clones alone and is incomplete. The sample carries 70,000 to 95,000 clones, 86% recorded once. Regarding the study as a whole: Spike-specific TCR depth and breadth grew after two AZD1222 doses. The peak T cell response came first, and repertoires were sampled only after it. Clonal diversity was possibly underestimated; the donors were predominantly white British and more often female.

The specimen was peripheral blood, collected 28 days after the second AZD1222 dose. The TCR was taken from an adult who received the AZD1222 COVID-19 vaccine. J is TRBJ2-1 and V is TRBV9; D remains ambiguous. The chain's CDR3 is CASSVNSYNEQFF. DNA of the CDR3: TGTGCCAGCAGCGTGAACAGTTACAATGAGCAGTTCTTC.